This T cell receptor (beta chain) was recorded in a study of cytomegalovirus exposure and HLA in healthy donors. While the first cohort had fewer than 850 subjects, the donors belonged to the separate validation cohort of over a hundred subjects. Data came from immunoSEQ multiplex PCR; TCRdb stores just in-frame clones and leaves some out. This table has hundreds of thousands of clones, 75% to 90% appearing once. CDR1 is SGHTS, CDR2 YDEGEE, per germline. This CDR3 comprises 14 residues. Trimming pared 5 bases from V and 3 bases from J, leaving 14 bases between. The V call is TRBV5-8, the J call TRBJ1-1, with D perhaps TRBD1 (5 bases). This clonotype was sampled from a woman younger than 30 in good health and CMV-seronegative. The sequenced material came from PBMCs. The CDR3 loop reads CASSSYGGDTEAFF. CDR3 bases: TGTGCCAGCAGTTCCTATGGAGGGGACACTGAAGCTTTCTTT.